The clone carrying this T cell receptor (beta chain) was seen only a few times. The antigen is not known. It was with a sample-barcoded 5' primer and a J-beta primer mix that a second PCR of roughly 7 to 12 cycles was run. TCRdb re-derived calls from the 5' RACE reads in MiXCR, one entry per CDR3 protein. This table has hundreds of thousands of distinct CDR3 sequences, less than 25% appearing once. This entry belongs to a study of blood T cells in healthy people across ages. Study-level findings and limits: In older individuals, TCR beta diversity per million T cells was lower, falling roughly linearly with age.

Germline CDR1 and CDR2: SGDLS and YYNGEE. CDR3 length: 19 residues. The V segment lost 0 bases and the J segment 1 base; nucleotides outside the gene matches: 11. The same sample was also used in a study of T cells of mothers and their children. Per that study: Mothers gave over 9 million TCR beta CDR3 reads each, and children roughly 3.3 million each.

Sequenced sample: blood. The receptor was derived from a boy aged 10-17 years in good health. The V call is TRBV9, the J call TRBJ2-5, with 11 bases lining up with TRBD1. The CDR3 here is CASSVGLDRGRGAQETQYF. CDR3 nucleotide sequence: TGTGCCAGCAGCGTAGGGCTGGACAGGGGGCGAGGTGCCCAAGAGACCCAGTACTTC.